One sample yielded the 16 T cell receptor beta chains listed below, sequenced in a study of T cells in women clearing cervical HPV infection (dated by TCRdb to 2016 to 2019). The library was prepared using the immunoSEQ multiplex PCR assay. TCRdb limited this immuneACCESS table to in-frame rearrangements with V and J called. A share of clones is missing; checked studies link under half to unresolved V genes, and the rest is unexplained. The sample's clone listing holds 9,000 to 15,000 clones. The top ten clonotypes cover around 25% of the sample. The sample was blood buffy coat. These receptors all stem from a woman aged 18 to 69 with a cervical HPV16 infection that either progressed to CIN3+ or cleared (not recorded which).

With respect to this clone: The missing CDR3 end, 3 residues past where the read stops, is filled in from the germline J gene. The V and J genes are TRBV5-1 and TRBJ1-1, with D perhaps TRBD1 (5 bases). The CDR3 runs to 14 residues. The germline V and J ends were trimmed by 1 base and 1 base, with 8 bases remaining between them. Germline CDR1 is SGHRS and CDR2 is YFSETQ. The CDR3 bases that were read are TGCGCCAGCAGCTTGATCGGGGGGAACACTGAA. It specifies CASSLIGGNTE. From start to end, the CDR3 is CASSLIGGNTEAFF.

Concerning this clone: The CDR3 end falls 3 residues outside the read, so it is completed with the germline J gene. The rearrangement uses TRBV20-1 and TRBJ1-4; D perhaps matches TRBD1 (5 bases). Germline loops: CDR1 DFQATT, CDR2 SNEGSKA (reference sequence). The CDR3 runs to 14 residues. V shed 4 bases and J shed 6 bases, with 15 bases lying between them. The CDR3 spells CSAIDAQGDEKLFF. CDR3 DNA, as far as it was read: TGCAGTGCTATTGACGCTCAGGGTGATGAAAAA.

Concerning this clone: The read ends 3 residues early relative to the CDR3; the germline J gene fills the gap. The J gene is TRBJ1-4, the V gene TRBV7-2; a weak D match, TRBD1 (6 bases). The germline CDR1 and CDR2 sequences are SGHTA and FQGNSA. V lost 5 bases to trimming and J lost 8 bases, with 15 bases between them. CDR3 length equals 14 residues. The chain's CDR3 is CASSPDRFSEKLFF. CDR3 DNA, as far as it was read: TGTGCCAGCAGCCCCGACAGGTTCAGCGAAAAA.

In the case of this clone: The read falls 3 residues short of the CDR3 end, and the missing part is taken from the germline J gene. The V gene is TRBV7-7, the J gene TRBJ1-2; no definite D call. CDR1 and CDR2 from the germline V gene are SSHAT and FNYEAQ (reference sequence). The CDR3 has 11 amino acids. Partial CDR3 DNA: TGTGCTAGCTGGCGGGTCCGAGGC. It is translated as CASWRVRG. The entire CDR3 protein is CASWRVRGYTF.

On this clone: The read ends 3 residues early relative to the CDR3; the germline J gene fills the gap. This chain joins TRBV5-5 and TRBJ2-1; 9 nucleotides match TRBD2. The junction had 8 bases not matched to a gene; V was cut back by 5 bases and J by 8 bases. CDR1 SGHKS and CDR2 YYEKEE come from the germline V gene (reference sequence). This CDR3 region has 14 residues. The covered CDR3 bases are TGTGCCAGCAGGAGGCGGGGGGGCGGAGATGAG. This gives the protein CASRRRGGGDE. The whole CDR3 sequence reads CASRRRGGGDEQFF.

A word on this clone: The DNA ends 3 residues before the CDR3 does, and the rest of the CDR3 is filled in from the germline J gene. This rearrangement joins TRBV7-9 to TRBJ1-5; D might be TRBD1 (6 bases). The CDR3 runs to 13 residues. Germline values: CDR1 SEHNR, CDR2 FQNEAQ (reference sequence). Trimming removed 5 bases from V and 7 bases from J, with 12 bases in between. The CDR3 is CASSRTEFQPQHF. The covered CDR3 bases are TGTGCCAGCAGCCGGACAGAATTCCAGCCC. The full variable domain, rest sourced from reference TRBV7-9 and TRBJ1-5, is DTGVSQNPRHKITKRGQNVTFRCDPISEHNRLYWYRQTLGQGPEFLTYFQNEAQLEKSRLLSDRFSAERPKGSFSTLEIQRTEQGDSAMYLCASSRTEFQPQHFGDGTRLSIL.

In the case of this clone: The read gets to within 3 residues of the CDR3 end, and the germline J gene fills in the rest. The gene calls are TRBV19 and TRBJ2-7; D not certain. V was pared by 1 base and J by 3 bases, with 7 bases between. This CDR3 is built from 13 residues. CDR1 is LNHDA, CDR2 SQIVND, per germline (reference sequence). Incomplete CDR3 DNA: TGTGCCAGTAGTATAGGGCAGTTCTACGAG. It specifies CASSIGQFYE. The complete CDR3 sequence is CASSIGQFYEQYF.

A remark on this clone: The CDR3 end is not reached by the read, which stops 3 residues before it; the germline J gene fills it in. This chain links TRBV7-8 with TRBJ2-7, with 9 positions matching TRBD1. This CDR3 has 14 residues. V gave up 3 bases and J gave up 6 bases; unmatched junction bases: 6. CDR1 and CDR2 from the germline V gene are SGHVS and FQNEAQ. The CDR3 spells CASSLPGQGGEQYF. The sequenced CDR3 bases are TGTGCCAGCAGCTTGCCGGGACAGGGCGGCGAG.

Of note for this clone: The sequenced fragment ends 3 residues before the CDR3 boundary, so the rest is inferred from the germline J gene. This chain connects TRBV11-2 to TRBJ1-2; D uncertain. Germline assignment: CDR1 SGHAT and CDR2 FQNNGV. The CDR3 sequence is 14 residues long. CDR3 in amino acids: CASSPPSGLGGYTF. The covered CDR3 bases are TGTGCCAGCAGCCCACCATCTGGGCTGGGCGGC.

A word on this clone: The sequence runs out 3 residues before the end of the CDR3; the remainder is reconstructed from the germline J gene. The genes are TRBV15 and TRBJ1-5; 8 bases align to TRBD1. J was trimmed by 7 bases and V by 1 base; bases with no gene match: 6. CDR1 LNHNV and CDR2 YYDKDF come from the germline V gene (reference sequence). The CDR3 sequence is 15 residues long. The CDR3 loop reads CATSRAGPGGQPQHF. The part of the CDR3 DNA that was read is TGTGCCACCAGCAGAGCAGGGCCAGGGGGCCAGCCC.

Remarks on this clone: The read terminates 3 residues ahead of where the CDR3 ends, so the germline J gene completes it. V usage is TRBV5-1 and J usage is TRBJ2-7; D gene unclear. From germline, CDR1 is SGHRS and CDR2 YFSETQ. V was shortened by 9 bases and J by 3 bases, with 13 bases between the two germline ends. The CDR3 extends over 12 amino acids. This CDR3 is CATGYDRYEQYF. The part of the CDR3 DNA that was read is TGCGCCACCGGTTATGATCGCTACGAG.

Concerning this clone: Read sequence stops 3 residues before the CDR3 end, and the germline J gene provides the missing end. This chain connects TRBV20-1 to TRBJ1-5, with D possibly TRBD1 on 5 matching bases. The CDR3 has 15 residues. Germline CDR1 DFQATT, CDR2 SNEGSKA (reference sequence). Trimming took off 0 bases at V and 6 bases at J, with 15 bases between the two ends. The CDR3 here is CSARERQLGFQPQHF. The DNA read from the CDR3 is TGCAGTGCTAGAGAGCGACAGCTCGGATTTCAGCCC.

Comments on this clone: The read terminates 3 residues before the CDR3 end, so the remaining end is supplied by the germline J gene. The chain links TRBV5-1 to TRBJ1-1; D unresolved. The CDR3 has 13 amino acids. The germline gives CDR1 SGHRS, CDR2 YFSETQ. The sequenced part of the CDR3 DNA is TGCGCCAGCAGCTTGGAATGGTCAGTAGAA. As protein: CASSLEWSVE. The full CDR3 protein is CASSLEWSVEAFF. The variable domain in full, with the rest retrieved from reference TRBV5-1 and TRBJ1-1, is KAGVTQTPRYLIKTRGQQVTLSCSPISGHRSVSWYQQTPGQGLQFLFEYFSETQRNKGNFPGRFSGRQFSNSRSEMNVSTLELGDSALYLCASSLEWSVEAFFGQGTRLTVV.

Concerning this clone: The read ends 3 residues early relative to the CDR3; the germline J gene fills the gap. The chain links TRBV6-1 to TRBJ2-7, with D possibly being TRBD1 (6 bases). Germline assignment: CDR1 MNHNS and CDR2 SASEGT. Trimming took 2 bases from V and 6 from J, leaving 17 bases between them. The CDR3 contains 15 residues. The DNA read from the CDR3 is TGTGCCAGCAGTGAAAAAAGAACAGGGAGTGTCGAG. Its protein product is CASSEKRTGSVE. The whole CDR3 reads CASSEKRTGSVEQYF.

For this clone: The CDR3 end falls 3 residues outside the read, so it is completed with the germline J gene. The genes are TRBV30 and TRBJ1-5; D gene unclear. The V gene's germline CDR1 is GTSNPN and CDR2 SVGIG (reference sequence). The CDR3 is made up of 13 amino acids. V was clipped by 0 bases and J by 6 bases, with 9 bases between them. The sequenced part of the CDR3 DNA is TGTGCCTGGAGTGTAGTTGCGGGTCAGCCC. It specifies CAWSVVAGQP. The complete CDR3 sequence is CAWSVVAGQPQHF.

On this clone: From the germline J gene comes the end of the CDR3, since the read stops 3 residues before it. The V and J genes are TRBV5-1 and TRBJ2-7, with 9 bases aligning to TRBD1. The CDR3 runs to 14 residues. Germline V CDR1 and CDR2: SGHRS, YFSETQ. The V gene end was trimmed by 4 bases and the J gene end by 2 bases; junction bases not matched to a gene: 4. CDR3 DNA (partial): TGCGCCAGCAGCCCCGGGACAGGGCCCTACGAG. Translating gives CASSPGTGPYE. The complete CDR3 reads CASSPGTGPYEQYF.